The rows below give T cell receptor beta chains drawn from one sample of a study of cytomegalovirus exposure and HLA in healthy donors. Produced via immunoSEQ multiplex PCR; TCRdb's table is partial and in-frame only. The repertoire holds 180,000 or so clones, with approximately 85% as singletons. Sequencing input: PBMCs. The receptors were sampled from a man younger than 30 in good health and CMV-seropositive. Each CDR3 is given with its conserved first and last residue. D genes are given only for firm matches. Only part of the rows carry a size: once, few, many, or a class if the clone is expanded.

j_call clone_size v_call d_call cdr3_nt cdr3_aa
TRBJ2-5 . TRBV7-6 . TGTGCCAGCAGCTTAGAGGTGCAGGGGTCACAAGAGACCCAGTACTTC CASSLEVQGSQETQYF
TRBJ2-3 few TRBV5-8 TRBD2 TGTGCCAGCAGCGCGGGACTAGCGGGGGACACAGATACGCAGTATTTT CASSAGLAGDTDTQYF
TRBJ1-2 . TRBV6-5 TRBD1 TGTGCCAGCAGCCGGGACAGAGGCGCTAACTATGGCTACACCTTC CASSRDRGANYGYTF
TRBJ1-2 few TRBV5-1 TRBD1 TGCGCCAGCAGCTTGTCCGGGACAGGGAATGGCTACACCTTC CASSLSGTGNGYTF
TRBJ2-3 . TRBV5-1 TRBD2 TGCGCCAGCAGCTCCAAGCCAGGTCCTGGGGGGGCAGATACGCAGTATTTT CASSSKPGPGGADTQYF
TRBJ1-5 . TRBV19 . TGTGCCAGTAGTATGGGGACAACACTCAATCAGCCCCAGCATTTT CASSMGTTLNQPQHF
TRBJ1-4 . TRBV5-1 . TGCGCCAGCAGCTCGCAGGGGTCAAATGAAAAACTGTTTTTT CASSSQGSNEKLFF
TRBJ2-5 . TRBV29-1 . TGCAGCGTTGAAGGGGCCAACCAAGAGACCCAGTACTTC CSVEGANQETQYF
TRBJ2-7 . TRBV5-1 . TGCGCCAGCAGCCCCGACAGCTACGAGCAGTACTTC CASSPDSYEQYF
TRBJ2-2 . TRBV10-2 TRBD2 TGCGCCAGCAGTGAGTTTGCCGCGGGGGGCACCGGGGAGCTGTTTTTT CASSEFAAGGTGELFF
TRBJ1-2 . TRBV27 . TGTGCCAGCAGTTTTAATGACAGAAAGACCTATGGCTACACCTTC CASSFNDRKTYGYTF